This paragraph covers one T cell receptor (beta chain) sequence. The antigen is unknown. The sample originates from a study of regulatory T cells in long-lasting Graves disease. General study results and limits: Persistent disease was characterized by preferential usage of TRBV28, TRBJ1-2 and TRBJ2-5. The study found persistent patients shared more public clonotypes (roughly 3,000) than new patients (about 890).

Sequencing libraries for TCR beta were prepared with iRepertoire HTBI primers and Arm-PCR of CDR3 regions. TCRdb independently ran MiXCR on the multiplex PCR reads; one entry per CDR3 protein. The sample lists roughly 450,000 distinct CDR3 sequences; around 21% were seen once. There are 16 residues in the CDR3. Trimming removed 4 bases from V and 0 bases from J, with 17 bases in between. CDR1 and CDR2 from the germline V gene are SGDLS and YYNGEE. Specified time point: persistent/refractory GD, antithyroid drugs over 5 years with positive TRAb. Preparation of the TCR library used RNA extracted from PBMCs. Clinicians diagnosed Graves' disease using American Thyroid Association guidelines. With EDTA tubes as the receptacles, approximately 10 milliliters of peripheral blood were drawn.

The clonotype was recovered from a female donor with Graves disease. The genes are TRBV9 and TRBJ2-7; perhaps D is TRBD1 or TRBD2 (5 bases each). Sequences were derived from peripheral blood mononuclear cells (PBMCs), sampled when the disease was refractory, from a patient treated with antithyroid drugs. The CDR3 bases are TGTGCCAGCAGCCCCCGTGCCGGGGACCTCTCCTACGAGCAGTACTTC. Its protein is CASSPRAGDLSYEQYF.